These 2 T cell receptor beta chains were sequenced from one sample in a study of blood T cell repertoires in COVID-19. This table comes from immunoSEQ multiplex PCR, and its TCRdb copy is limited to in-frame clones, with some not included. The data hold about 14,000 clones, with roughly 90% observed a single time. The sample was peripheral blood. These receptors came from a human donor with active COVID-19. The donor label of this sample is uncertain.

The CDR3 DNA follows: TGTGCCAGCACCCCCCCTTGGCGTCTTGGGGGGGATACGCAGTATTTT. This codes for CASTPPWRLGGDTQYF. The gene calls are TRBV7-8 and TRBJ2-3, with D perhaps TRBD2 (6 bases). V was shortened by 7 bases and J by 6 bases, with 23 bases between the two germline ends. Germline CDR1 and CDR2: SGHVS and FQNEAQ. The CDR3 is made up of 16 amino acids.

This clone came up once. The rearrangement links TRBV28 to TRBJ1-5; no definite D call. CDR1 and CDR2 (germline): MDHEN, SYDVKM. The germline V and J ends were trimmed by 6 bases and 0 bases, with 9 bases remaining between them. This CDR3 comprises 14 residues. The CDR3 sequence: CASRPAFSNQPQHF. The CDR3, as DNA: TGTGCCAGCAGGCCTGCGTTTAGCAATCAGCCCCAGCATTTT.